The rows below give T cell receptor beta chains drawn from one sample of a study of CD8+ T cells in alopecia areata. The assay was immunoSEQ multiplex PCR, and TCRdb's table has in-frame clones only and misses some. The data contain about 110,000 clones, around 83% of them seen just once; the ten biggest clones take up less than 30%. Sequencing used CD8+ T cells sorted from blood, obtained at week 24, from a patient treated with tofacitinib. Receptors originate from a human donor with alopecia areata. CDR3s include the opening cysteine and the closing phenylalanine or tryptophan. Fields, in order: J gene, D gene, V gene, clone size, CDR3 protein, CDR3 DNA. D genes are given only for firm matches. Size tells how often a clone was seen (once, few, many) or the class of an expanded clone, and some rows leave it out.

j_gene: TRBJ2-5
d_gene: TRBD2
v_gene: TRBV7-2
abundance: few
CDR3aa: CASSSSTDRVAGQETQYF
CDR3nt: TGTGCCAGCAGCTCGTCTACCGACCGAGTAGCGGGGCAAGAGACCCAGTACTTC

j_gene: TRBJ1-1
d_gene: NA
v_gene: TRBV27
abundance: NA
CDR3aa: CATQGPTEAFF
CDR3nt: TGTGCAACTCAGGGGCCCACTGAAGCTTTCTTT

j_gene: TRBJ2-3
d_gene: TRBD2
v_gene: TRBV6-4
abundance: NA
CDR3aa: CASSALAGGPDTQYF
CDR3nt: TGTGCCAGCAGCGCCCTAGCGGGGGGTCCAGATACGCAGTATTTT

j_gene: TRBJ2-1
d_gene: NA
v_gene: TRBV4-3
abundance: NA
CDR3aa: CASSPDRNYNEQFF
CDR3nt: TGCGCCAGCAGCCCGGACAGAAACTACAATGAGCAGTTCTTC

j_gene: TRBJ2-4
d_gene: NA
v_gene: TRBV29-1
abundance: NA
CDR3aa: CSVLGLAKNIQYF
CDR3nt: TGCAGCGTCCTGGGCCTAGCCAAAAACATTCAGTACTTC

j_gene: TRBJ2-2
d_gene: TRBD1
v_gene: TRBV11-2
abundance: NA
CDR3aa: CASSLHRDSFPGELFF
CDR3nt: TGTGCCAGCAGCTTACACCGGGACAGTTTCCCCGGGGAGCTGTTTTTT

j_gene: TRBJ2-3
d_gene: TRBD1
v_gene: TRBV11-3
abundance: NA
CDR3aa: CASSHRDSTDTQYF
CDR3nt: TGTGCCAGCAGCCACCGGGACAGTACAGATACGCAGTATTTT

j_gene: TRBJ2-1
d_gene: NA
v_gene: TRBV4-1
abundance: NA
CDR3aa: CASSQDLGENEQFF
CDR3nt: TGCGCCAGCAGCCAAGATCTCGGGGAAAATGAGCAGTTCTTC

j_gene: TRBJ1-5
d_gene: NA
v_gene: TRBV4-1
abundance: NA
CDR3aa: CASSQGRGNQPQHF
CDR3nt: TGCGCCAGCAGCCAAGGGCGGGGGAATCAGCCCCAGCATTTT

j_gene: TRBJ1-1
d_gene: NA
v_gene: TRBV2
abundance: few
CDR3aa: CASTTRPGAFF
CDR3nt: TGTGCCAGCACTACGCGGCCCGGAGCTTTCTTT

j_gene: TRBJ2-1
d_gene: NA
v_gene: TRBV19
abundance: NA
CDR3aa: CASSIAQISYNEQFF
CDR3nt: TGTGCCAGTAGTATAGCCCAGATCTCCTACAATGAGCAGTTCTTC

j_gene: TRBJ2-1
d_gene: TRBD2
v_gene: TRBV30
abundance: few
CDR3aa: CAWTTSGAYNEQFF
CDR3nt: TGTGCCTGGACCACTAGCGGGGCCTACAATGAGCAGTTCTTC

j_gene: TRBJ2-5
d_gene: TRBD2
v_gene: TRBV4-3
abundance: NA
CDR3aa: CASSQDGGGTSKETQYF
CDR3nt: TGCGCCAGCAGCCAAGATGGGGGAGGGACTTCCAAAGAGACCCAGTACTTC

j_gene: TRBJ2-1
d_gene: NA
v_gene: TRBV6-6
abundance: NA
CDR3aa: CALGERQFF
CDR3nt: TGTGCCCTCGGGGAACGGCAGTTCTTC

j_gene: TRBJ2-3
d_gene: TRBD1
v_gene: TRBV7-9
abundance: NA
CDR3aa: CASSLTGDSTDTQYF
CDR3nt: TGTGCCAGCAGCTTAACAGGGGACAGCACAGATACGCAGTATTTT

j_gene: TRBJ1-4
d_gene: NA
v_gene: TRBV4-1
abundance: NA
CDR3aa: CASSDEQGSNEKLFF
CDR3nt: TGCGCCAGCAGCGACGAACAGGGTTCTAATGAAAAACTGTTTTTT

j_gene: TRBJ2-7
d_gene: TRBD2
v_gene: TRBV13
abundance: NA
CDR3aa: CASSFSGGAGDEQYF
CDR3nt: TGTGCCAGCAGTTTTAGCGGGGGGGCAGGTGACGAGCAGTACTTC

j_gene: TRBJ2-2
d_gene: TRBD2
v_gene: TRBV4-3
abundance: NA
CDR3aa: CASSQETSGANTGELFF
CDR3nt: TGCGCCAGCAGCCAAGAAACTAGCGGGGCGAACACCGGGGAGCTGTTTTTT

j_gene: TRBJ2-7
d_gene: TRBD2
v_gene: TRBV27
abundance: NA
CDR3aa: CASSSRLAGGDEQYF
CDR3nt: TGTGCCAGCAGTTCCCGACTAGCGGGGGGCGACGAGCAGTACTTC

j_gene: TRBJ2-3
d_gene: NA
v_gene: TRBV11-2
abundance: NA
CDR3aa: CASSLVSGTDTQYF
CDR3nt: TGTGCCAGCAGCTTAGTCTCGGGGACCGATACGCAGTATTTT

j_gene: TRBJ2-5
d_gene: TRBD1
v_gene: TRBV6-5
abundance: few
CDR3aa: CASSQDRERIETQYF
CDR3nt: TGTGCCAGCAGCCAGGACAGGGAAAGGATAGAGACCCAGTACTTC

j_gene: TRBJ1-2
d_gene: TRBD1
v_gene: TRBV5-1
abundance: once
CDR3aa: CASSSGQGVANYGYTF
CDR3nt: TGCGCCAGCAGCAGCGGACAGGGCGTAGCTAACTATGGCTACACCTTC

j_gene: TRBJ2-7
d_gene: NA
v_gene: TRBV7-2
abundance: NA
CDR3aa: CASSLREAETSYEQYF
CDR3nt: TGTGCCAGCAGCTTAAGGGAAGCGGAAACCTCCTACGAGCAGTACTTC

j_gene: TRBJ2-1
d_gene: NA
v_gene: TRBV30
abundance: NA
CDR3aa: CAWSSSRGKPGVDEQFF
CDR3nt: TGTGCCTGGAGTTCATCCCGCGGGAAGCCCGGGGTGGATGAGCAGTTCTTC

j_gene: TRBJ2-7
d_gene: TRBD2
v_gene: TRBV4-1
abundance: NA
CDR3aa: CASSPSGAYEQYF
CDR3nt: TGCGCCAGCTCCCCTAGCGGGGCTTACGAGCAGTACTTC

j_gene: TRBJ2-7
d_gene: TRBD1
v_gene: TRBV4-2
abundance: NA
CDR3aa: CASSQITGTGTYEQYF
CDR3nt: TGTGCCAGCAGCCAGATAACCGGGACAGGGACCTACGAGCAGTACTTC

j_gene: TRBJ2-3
d_gene: TRBD2
v_gene: TRBV13
abundance: NA
CDR3aa: CASSPHGGGPGGTQYF
CDR3nt: TGTGCCAGCAGCCCCCACGGGGGGGGGCCCGGCGGTACGCAGTATTTT

j_gene: TRBJ2-7
d_gene: TRBD1
v_gene: TRBV19
abundance: NA
CDR3aa: CASSAGQGYEQYF
CDR3nt: TGTGCCAGTAGTGCGGGACAGGGCTACGAGCAGTACTTC

j_gene: TRBJ1-2
d_gene: TRBD1
v_gene: TRBV25-1
abundance: NA
CDR3aa: CASSENRGPGYTF
CDR3nt: TGTGCCAGCAGTGAAAACAGGGGGCCTGGCTACACCTTC

j_gene: TRBJ2-3
d_gene: NA
v_gene: TRBV7-2
abundance: NA
CDR3aa: CASTVWGPGTDTQYF
CDR3nt: TGTGCCAGCACTGTCTGGGGGCCGGGCACAGATACGCAGTATTTT

j_gene: TRBJ2-7
d_gene: NA
v_gene: TRBV2
abundance: NA
CDR3aa: CASSEWQGHYEQYF
CDR3nt: TGTGCCAGCAGTGAATGGCAGGGCCACTACGAGCAGTACTTC

j_gene: TRBJ2-3
d_gene: NA
v_gene: TRBV19
abundance: NA
CDR3aa: CASRPGLSSTDTQYF
CDR3nt: TGTGCCAGTAGGCCCGGACTCTCAAGCACAGATACGCAGTATTTT